This is a list of T cell receptor beta chains from one sample in a study of T-cell memory formation after mild COVID-19. TCRdb analysed the 5' RACE reads with MiXCR anew, one entry per CDR3 protein. Of 470,000 or so distinct CDR3 sequences listed, approximately 23% are singletons. Sequencing was performed on PBMCs or a T cell subset sorted from them (not recorded which). These receptors were collected from an adult woman who had mild COVID-19 (a few samples of this study predate the infection). Cell type and time point are not known. The CDR3 runs from the conserved cysteine through the conserved F or W. A D gene is named only where the DNA matches it firmly. Clone size is stated in some rows and not others, as once, few, many or a class when expanded.

D	V	J	size	CDR3	DNA
NA	TRBV18	TRBJ1-4	NA	CASSPRSGLSNEKLFF	TGTGCCAGCTCACCCCGTTCGGGCCTCTCTAATGAAAAACTGTTTTTT
NA	TRBV20-1	TRBJ2-7	NA	CSAPDNSYEQYF	TGCAGTGCCCCCGACAATTCCTACGAGCAGTACTTC
TRBD2	TRBV6-1	TRBJ2-3	few	CASSEEEAGGPITDTQYF	TGTGCCAGCAGTGAAGAGGAAGCGGGGGGGCCTATAACAGATACGCAGTATTTT
NA	TRBV20-1	TRBJ1-5	few	CSASGSRRRDQPQHF	TGCAGTGCTAGTGGGTCGCGCAGGAGGGATCAGCCCCAGCATTTT
NA	TRBV7-8	TRBJ2-1	NA	CASSLVGGFNNEQFF	TGTGCCAGCAGCTTAGTAGGGGGATTTAACAATGAGCAGTTCTTC
TRBD2	TRBV29-1	TRBJ2-1	few	CSVDGAGGDNEQFF	TGCAGCGTTGACGGGGCGGGAGGTGACAATGAGCAGTTCTTC
TRBD1	TRBV27	TRBJ2-1	many	CASSRTGYNEQFF	TGTGCCAGCTCCCGGACAGGGTACAATGAGCAGTTCTTC
TRBD2	TRBV7-2	TRBJ2-3	NA	CASSLPGGPYTQYF	TGTGCCAGCAGCTTACCGGGGGGGCCCTATACGCAGTATTTT
TRBD2	TRBV3-1	TRBJ2-3	NA	CASSQGSGGFTDTQYF	TGTGCCAGCAGCCAGGGTAGCGGGGGGTTCACAGATACGCAGTATTTT
NA	TRBV7-6	TRBJ2-6	NA	CASSLAGWANVLTF	TGTGCCAGCAGCTTAGCGGGGTGGGCCAACGTCCTGACTTTC
NA	TRBV12-5	TRBJ1-1	NA	CASGLVLQGKNTEAFF	TGTGCTAGTGGTTTGGTTCTACAGGGTAAGAACACTGAAGCTTTCTTT
TRBD1	TRBV20-1	TRBJ1-5	once	CSASRTGRHQPQHF	TGCAGTGCTAGCAGGACAGGGAGGCATCAGCCCCAGCATTTT
TRBD1	TRBV7-2	TRBJ2-7	NA	CASSLEWTGGYEQYF	TGTGCCAGCAGCTTAGAATGGACAGGGGGCTACGAGCAGTACTTC
NA	TRBV15	TRBJ2-3	NA	CATSRARLPDTQYF	TGTGCCACCAGCAGAGCCCGACTACCAGATACGCAGTATTTT
TRBD2	TRBV25-1	TRBJ2-1	NA	CASTTGAGGGDEQFF	TGTGCCAGCACAACCGGAGCGGGAGGTGGGGATGAGCAGTTCTTC
NA	TRBV2	TRBJ1-6	many	CASTFPEYNSPLHF	TGTGCCAGCACTTTCCCAGAGTATAATTCACCCCTCCACTTT
TRBD1	TRBV10-3	TRBJ2-2	NA	CAISGTDRGHTGELFF	TGTGCCATCAGTGGAACGGACAGGGGGCACACCGGGGAGCTGTTTTTT
TRBD2	TRBV6-6	TRBJ2-5	NA	CASSYLGGRALETQYF	TGTGCCAGCAGTTACCTAGGCGGGAGGGCCTTAGAGACCCAGTACTTC
TRBD2	TRBV30	TRBJ2-3	few	CAWSATSGKTDTQYF	TGTGCCTGGAGCGCCACTAGCGGAAAGACAGATACGCAGTATTTT
NA	TRBV11-3	TRBJ2-5	NA	CASSAQVGIRETQYF	TGTGCCAGCAGCGCTCAGGTGGGAATTAGAGAGACCCAGTACTTC
NA	TRBV19	TRBJ1-5	NA	CASSPLLQPQHF	TGTGCCAGTAGTCCACTTCTTCAGCCCCAGCATTTT
TRBD1	TRBV29-1	TRBJ2-7	once	CSVGGRPGQGVSYEQYF	TGCAGCGTTGGCGGGAGACCGGGACAGGGGGTTTCCTACGAGCAGTACTTC
NA	TRBV6-2/TRBV6-3	TRBJ1-1	NA	CASRPTGTEAFF	TGTGCCAGCAGACCCACAGGGACTGAAGCTTTCTTT
NA	TRBV7-3	TRBJ1-2	few	CASSLRPGTVYGYTF	TGTGCCAGCAGCTTAAGGCCGGGGACGGTCTATGGCTACACCTTC
TRBD1	TRBV7-8	TRBJ2-7	NA	CASSLAGTGYEQYF	TGTGCCAGCAGCTTAGCTGGGACAGGGTACGAGCAGTACTTC
TRBD1	TRBV14	TRBJ2-7	few	CASSAPGQGVYEQYF	TGTGCCAGCAGCGCACCGGGACAGGGGGTTTACGAGCAGTACTTC
TRBD2	TRBV29-1	TRBJ2-1	NA	CSVDLMGREMGEQFF	TGCAGCGTCGACCTCATGGGGCGGGAGATGGGTGAGCAGTTCTTC
NA	TRBV20-1	TRBJ2-7	few	CSARDHGGSSYEQYF	TGCAGTGCTAGAGATCACGGGGGAAGTTCCTACGAGCAGTACTTC
NA	TRBV19	TRBJ1-4	NA	CASSMSATNEKLFF	TGTGCCAGTAGTATGAGTGCAACTAATGAAAAACTGTTTTTT
TRBD1	TRBV24-1	TRBJ2-1	few	CATSDSPGQAYYNEQFF	TGTGCCACCAGTGACTCTCCGGGACAGGCCTATTACAATGAGCAGTTCTTC
TRBD1	TRBV5-1	TRBJ2-3	few	CASSPGQGHGTDTQYF	TGCGCCAGCAGCCCGGGACAGGGGCACGGCACAGATACGCAGTATTTT
NA	TRBV7-6	TRBJ2-3	NA	CASSPDLENDTQYF	TGTGCCAGCAGCCCGGATCTGGAAAACGATACGCAGTATTTT
NA	TRBV7-9	TRBJ1-3	NA	CASSLVQASGNTIYF	TGTGCCAGCAGCTTAGTACAGGCCTCTGGAAACACCATATATTTT
NA	TRBV5-1	TRBJ2-3	many	CASSLGWGTDTQYF	TGCGCCAGCAGCTTGGGTTGGGGCACAGATACGCAGTATTTT
NA	TRBV5-1	TRBJ2-2	NA	CASSLGGDRVLDANTGELFF	TGCGCCAGCAGCTTGGGGGGGGACAGAGTCCTCGATGCGAACACCGGGGAGCTGTTTTTT
NA	TRBV14	TRBJ2-2	NA	CASSQGVRNTGELFF	TGTGCCAGCAGCCAAGGGGTACGGAACACCGGGGAGCTGTTTTTT
TRBD1	TRBV7-6	TRBJ2-1	few	CASSLLDRASSYNEQFF	TGTGCCAGCAGCTTATTGGACAGGGCGAGCTCCTACAATGAGCAGTTCTTC